Sequencing of this TCR beta chain was carried out in a study of blood T cells in healthy people across ages. The study drew donors from healthy Caucasian individuals in Russia aged about 6 to 95. Overall study results and limits: More naive CD4+ cells and higher diversity were found in long-lived than in aged donors.

Then a second PCR, running roughly 7 to 11 cycles, was carried out with a sample-barcoded 5' primer and a J-beta primer mix. All cDNA molecules were each tagged by a template-switch adaptor with 12 random nucleotides. TCRdb analysed the 5' RACE reads with MiXCR anew, one entry per CDR3 protein. The sample comprises 700,000 to 950,000 distinct CDR3 sequences, roughly 60% of which are singletons, and around 22% rests with the top ten. CDR3 length: 11 amino acids. Germline values: CDR1 DFQATT, CDR2 SNEGSKA (reference sequence). Turning to this clonotype: Its antigen remains unidentified.

The sample taken for sequencing was blood. The sequence was obtained from a man in his thirties or forties in good health. This chain links TRBV20-1 with TRBJ2-7; no clear D. The J call is in doubt because the DNA end fits TRBJ2-5 better. The CDR3 loop is CSARPLGTQYF. The CDR3 bases are TGCAGTGCCAGACCTCTAGGGACCCAGTACTTC.